One T cell receptor beta chain is described in this entry. Its specificity is unknown. TCRdb's table, derived via immunoSEQ multiplex PCR, lists solely in-frame clones and lacks some. This sample has almost 200,000 clones, with about 81% found just once. This sample is drawn from a study of cytomegalovirus exposure and HLA in healthy donors. Study-level background: The roughly 120 validation repertoires matched the 500 to 750 first-cohort repertoires in platform, a later analysis reported.

Findings and caveats of the study: In vitro checks showed that a few CMV-associated chains really do target CMV antigens. The authors listed approximately 160 TCR beta chains as cytomegalovirus-associated. Usually a TCR sequence was rare, but some public TCRs were found in many donors.

V dropped 0 bases and J dropped 5 bases, with 16 bases sitting between them. The CDR3 runs to 16 residues. The germline gives CDR1 MNHEY, CDR2 SVGAGI. This rearrangement joins TRBV6-5 to TRBJ1-1, with a weak D call TRBD1 (6 bases). The sequencing input was PBMCs. The origin of this receptor is a woman aged 25 to 39 in good health and CMV-seronegative. The DNA of the CDR3 is TGTGCCAGCAGTTACTCGATTGGGGGGGGCCGGACTGAAGCTTTCTTT. It specifies CASSYSIGGGRTEAFF.